These T cell receptor beta chains were read from a single sample in a study of CD8 T cells in Susac syndrome. Via MiXCR, TCRdb re-called the immunoSEQ multiplex PCR reads, giving one row per CDR3 protein. Of a few hundred thousand distinct CDR3 sequences listed, approximately 94% were seen once; the top ten hold roughly 0.14%. Material: CD4+ T cells from PBMCs. The receptor set was obtained from a human donor with Susac syndrome. Each CDR3 is given with its conserved first and last residue. Each record gives: clone size, D gene, V gene, J gene, CDR3 DNA, CDR3 protein. D genes are given only for firm matches. Only part of the rows carry a size: once, few, many, or a class if the clone is expanded.

-	-	TRBV30	TRBJ1-1	TGTGCCTGGAGTCTCATCAGGCCCGGACCCACTGAAGCTTTCTTT	CAWSLIRPGPTEAFF
-	TRBD1	TRBV29-1	TRBJ2-5	TGCAGCGTTGAAGATTATATAGGGGGCGGAGAGACCCAGTACTTC	CSVEDYIGGGETQYF
once	-	TRBV9	TRBJ1-1	TGTGCCAGCAGCGTAGAGCCCCAGGCAAAAACCTTCTTT	CASSVEPQAKTFF
-	TRBD2	TRBV7-7	TRBJ2-2	TGTGCTAGCAGCCCAGGACTAGGGAGAGCCGGGGAGCTGTTTTTT	CASSPGLGRAGELFF
-	-	TRBV13	TRBJ1-6	TGTGCCAGCAGCCCACGGAATTCACCCCTCCACTTT	CASSPRNSPLHF
-	-	TRBV20-1	TRBJ1-2	TGCAGTGCTAGTGGGGGACCAAACTATGGCTACACCTTC	CSASGGPNYGYTF
-	-	TRBV24-1	TRBJ2-1	TGTGCCACCAGTGATGACAATTGGGCCTCCTACAATGAGCAGTTCTTC	CATSDDNWASYNEQFF
-	-	TRBV12-3/TRBV12-4	TRBJ2-7	TGTGCCAGCAGCTTCAGAACACGAACCTACGAGCAGTACTTC	CASSFRTRTYEQYF
-	-	TRBV29-1	TRBJ2-1	TGCAGCGTTGGGGGGCCCGGTGAGCAGTTCTTC	CSVGGPGEQFF
-	TRBD1	TRBV4-3	TRBJ1-4	TGCGCCAGCAGCCAGGAGGGGGCATATGAAAAACTGTTTTTT	CASSQEGAYEKLFF
-	TRBD2	TRBV20-1	TRBJ2-3	TGCAGTGCCCACCCCGGTTTGCGCGGGGGGGCCGTTATTACAGATACGCAGTATTTT	CSAHPGLRGGAVITDTQYF
-	-	TRBV19	TRBJ2-6	TGTGCCAGTAGTATTTCGGGTGCTGGGGCCAACGTCCTGACTTTC	CASSISGAGANVLTF
-	TRBD1	TRBV20-1	TRBJ2-7	TGCAGTGCTCGTCACGGGGACAGGGAGACCGAGCAGTACTTC	CSARHGDRETEQYF
-	-	TRBV4-2	TRBJ2-5	TGTGCCAGCAGCCAACGACAGGGTAGCGGGGAGACCCAGTACTTC	CASSQRQGSGETQYF
-	TRBD1	TRBV10-3	TRBJ2-3	TGTGCCATCAGTGACGGGACAGTGAGCACAGATACGCAGTATTTT	CAISDGTVSTDTQYF
-	-	TRBV6-5	TRBJ1-6	TGTGCCAGCAGTTACGAAGATAATTCACCCCTCCACTTT	CASSYEDNSPLHF
-	-	TRBV7-9	TRBJ1-4	TGTGCCAGCAGCTTCTACACGGGGGAAAAACTGTTTTTT	CASSFYTGEKLFF
-	-	TRBV20-1	TRBJ2-7	TGCAGTGTAACGGACCGCGGGTTGGCGAACGAGCAGTACTTC	CSVTDRGLANEQYF
-	TRBD1	TRBV30	TRBJ2-5	TGTGCCTGGACTCAGGGGACAGGGGGAGAGACCCAGTACTTC	CAWTQGTGGETQYF
-	TRBD1	TRBV7-2	TRBJ2-1	TGTGCCAGCAGCTTAGCCAGGACAGGGGAGCAGTTCTTC	CASSLARTGEQFF
-	-	TRBV20-1	TRBJ1-1	TGCAGTGCTAGGCCGGACTCTTGGGGGACTGAAGCTTTCTTT	CSARPDSWGTEAFF
-	-	TRBV25-1	TRBJ2-5	TGTGCCAGCATTCCGGACGGGATGTACCAAGAGACCCAGTACTTC	CASIPDGMYQETQYF
-	TRBD1	TRBV24-1	TRBJ2-7	TGTGCCACCAAATCCTCCTGGACAGGGCATGTCAAGCAGTACTTC	CATKSSWTGHVKQYF
-	-	TRBV4-3	TRBJ1-1	TGCGCCAGCAGCCAAGCTACAGCAGCGAGCATGAACACTGAAGCTTTCTTT	CASSQATAASMNTEAFF
-	-	TRBV30	TRBJ1-1	TGTGCCTGGAGTGTACCAGAGGGGAACACTGAAGCTTTCTTT	CAWSVPEGNTEAFF
few	-	TRBV4-2	TRBJ1-1	TGTGCCAGCAGCCAAGATCCCTCGAGGCCTGAAGCTTTCTTT	CASSQDPSRPEAFF
-	-	TRBV7-6	TRBJ1-1	TGTGCCAGCAGCTTAGATGGAGTTGAAGCTTTCTTT	CASSLDGVEAFF
-	-	TRBV15	TRBJ2-3	TGTGCCACCAGCAGAGAGGCGGGGGCTCCAGATACGCAGTATTTT	CATSREAGAPDTQYF
-	-	TRBV7-3	TRBJ1-3	TGTGCCAGCAGCTTAAACCCATCTGGCTTGGGAAACACCATATATTTT	CASSLNPSGLGNTIYF
-	-	TRBV30	TRBJ1-4	TGTGCCTGGAAGGGGCTCGGTGGGGAAAAACTGTTTTTT	CAWKGLGGEKLFF
-	-	TRBV29-1	TRBJ2-2	TGCAGCGTTGTACTGCTGACACATAACACCGGGGAGCTGTTTTTT	CSVVLLTHNTGELFF
-	TRBD1	TRBV5-1	TRBJ2-3	TGCGCCAGCAGCTTGGTAGACAGGGCGAGAGATACGCAGTATTTT	CASSLVDRARDTQYF
-	-	TRBV6-5	TRBJ2-2	TGTGCCAGCAGTTACGCGGAGGGCCCCGAGACCGGGGAGCTGTTTTTT	CASSYAEGPETGELFF
-	-	TRBV29-1	TRBJ2-4	TGCAGCGTTGGGGCCCACGAGGGCATTCAGTACTTC	CSVGAHEGIQYF
-	-	TRBV20-1	TRBJ1-2	TGCAGTGCTTATAATTCGGGGGGAGGGGATGGCTACACCTTC	CSAYNSGGGDGYTF
-	-	TRBV12-3/TRBV12-4	TRBJ1-1	TGTGCCAGCAGACTCCTCGGACAGAGTGAAGCTTTCTTT	CASRLLGQSEAFF